This T cell receptor beta chain comes out of a study of blood T cell repertoires in COVID-19. Turning to the study itself: The United States, Italy and Spain provided the acute and convalescent COVID-19 samples. Nucleic acid was either cDNA or gDNA, and it came from T cells, B-cell-depleted T cells, or PBMCs.

Recruited during active infection, patients (from Seattle) were subsequently followed longitudinally. This clone has a handful of counts. Trimming removed 6 bases from V and 4 bases from J, with 25 bases in between. Germline values: CDR1 LNHDA, CDR2 SQIVND (reference sequence). The CDR3 covers 18 residues. Only in-frame clones appear in the TCRdb table, and some are missing; sequencing was by immunoSEQ multiplex PCR. The table lists some 320,000 clones, over 85% of them singletons. The specimen was peripheral blood. The clonotype comes from a woman in her thirties with COVID-19, enrolled during active disease. The gene calls are TRBV19 and TRBJ1-3; tentative D call: TRBD1 (6 bases). CDR3 nucleotide sequence: TGTGCCAGTAGAAGGATCGGTCCTGGGGGCGAAAGAGGAAACACCATATATTTT. Amino acids: CASRRIGPGGERGNTIYF. Full variable domain (outside the CDR3, taken from reference TRBV19 and TRBJ1-3): DGGITQSPKYLFRKEGQNVTLSCEQNLNHDAMYWYRQDPGQGLRLIYYSQIVNDFQKGDIAEGYSVSREKKESFPLTVTSAQKNPTAFYLCASRRIGPGGERGNTIYFGEGSWLTVV.